The sequence of this T cell receptor beta chain was determined in a study of identical twins. Germline V gene sequence: CDR1 MNHEY, CDR2 SVGAGI. With 2 bases removed from V and 5 bases from J, the gap between germline ends came to 7 bases. The CDR3 consists of 13 residues. One entry per CDR3 protein, called by TCRdb with MiXCR from the 5' RACE reads. Of approximately 700,000 distinct CDR3 sequences in the sample, over 15% were seen once. This clonotype has more than one count but fewer than ten. The same sample was also studied in work on T cells expressing NK-cell markers. As reported in that work: Dominant NKG2C+ clonotypes were found to form about 1.0-7.0% of CD8+ T cells in about six donors.

The source is a young woman in good health. V usage is TRBV6-5 and J usage is TRBJ2-1; possible D gene TRBD2, 6 bases. The sample was PBMCs. The CDR3 region has the DNA TGTGCCAGCAGTTACGGGGGGAACAATGAGCAGTTCTTC. Protein: CASSYGGNNEQFF.